This T cell receptor beta chain was sequenced for a study of blood T cell repertoires in COVID-19. Looking at the study overall: Sources were T cells, B-cell-depleted T cells, or PBMCs; the material itself was cDNA or gDNA.

The CDR3 has 16 residues. Germline V gene sequence: CDR1 SGHNT, CDR2 YYREEE (reference sequence). Between the trimmed V and J ends, which lost 0 bases and 0 bases, there was a span of 10 bases. Original processing methods: Reference gene primer amplification in the assay estimated nucleated cell counts. Assay used: immunoSEQ multiplex PCR; TCRdb lists only in-frame clones, some missing. V and J calls and clone size come straight from that table; D and trimming were deduced from the DNA. Of a few hundred thousand clones in the sample, roughly four fifths were seen once. Cohort assignment relied on participant-reported clinical history. Symptom resolution, clearance, or two negative PCRs marked the recovered donors of Cohort 3.

This sequence was found in a woman between 45 and 65 years old who had recovered from COVID-19. Sequencing was carried out using PBMCs or T cells enriched from blood (not recorded which). J is TRBJ2-1 and V is TRBV5-4, with a possible D match to TRBD2 (5 bases). The DNA of the CDR3 is TGTGCCAGCAGCTTGGGAGCGGCAAGCTCCTACAATGAGCAGTTCTTC. Its translation: CASSLGAASSYNEQFF. Combining the CDR3 with reference TRBV5-4 and TRBJ2-1 gives the whole variable domain ETGVTQSPTHLIKTRGQQVTLRCSSQSGHNTVSWYQQALGQGPQFIFQYYREEENGRGNFPPRFSGLQFPNYSSELNVNALELDDSALYLCASSLGAASSYNEQFFGPGTRLTVL.